This T cell receptor (beta chain) was recovered during a study of neoadjuvant anti-PD-1 for oral cavity cancer. Across the whole study: Most patients had three to four biweekly doses of 3 mg/kg nivolumab before resection.

The time point: after neoadjuvant nivolumab, at surgical resection. Analysis of PBMCs was direct, with no culture step. Germline-derived CDR1 and CDR2 are MRHNA and SNTAGT. Deletions cut 2 bases from V and 8 bases from J, with 12 bases between. The length of the CDR3 is 13 residues. Method: immunoSEQ multiplex PCR; TCRdb's copy keeps in-frame clones and lacks some. Here the sample spans approximately 13,000 clones, over 55% being singletons. The V gene is TRBV6-4, the J gene TRBJ1-2, with D possibly matching TRBD1 (5 bases). The TCR was taken from a person aged 40 to 85 with oral cavity squamous cell carcinoma. The input for sequencing was PBMCs, taken after nivolumab (anti-PD-1) treatment. The CDR3 region is CASSDDQGFGYTF. The CDR3 DNA reads as TGTGCCAGCAGTGACGATCAGGGTTTCGGCTACACCTTC.